This T cell receptor beta chain was sequenced for a study of T cell repertoires in cytomegalovirus infection. Study information: Public signatures in TCR beta pointed to CMV infection and matching HLA type.

TCRdb recomputed calls from the reads with MiXCR, one row per CDR3 protein. The table lists some 400,000 distinct CDR3 sequences, around 18% of them singletons. About this clonotype: Its antigen remains unknown. One end of the junction fails to match germline, which may point to a read error.

Overall study results and limits: Frequencies of public TCR beta families were cumulated, and this identified carriers of CMV plus the relevant HLA. Clonotypes of TCR beta that were HLA-C-restricted and CMV-specific dominated the ex vivo response.

Germline loops: CDR1 MNHEY, CDR2 SMNVEV (reference sequence). This CDR3 is built from 16 residues. Sequencing was done on a sample of PBMCs. The sequence was collected from a human donor in good health (CMV status not recorded). Some clones in this sample may be carry-over from other donors' samples. This rearrangement joins TRBV27 to TRBJ2-3, with 10 bases aligning to TRBD2. CDR3 nucleotide sequence: TGTGCCAGCAGTAGCCTGCCTAGCGGGAGCACAGATACGCTGTATTTT. Its protein product is CASSSLPSGSTDTLYF.